Included here is one T cell receptor (beta chain) sequence, with context. Sequencing used immunoSEQ multiplex PCR; TCRdb keeps in-frame clones, though not all of them. The data show 300,000 to 400,000 clones, 85% seen once. This sample is part of a study of blood T cell repertoires in COVID-19. Study-level background: From T cells, B-cell-depleted T cells, or PBMCs came the material, which was cDNA or gDNA.

The age range of participants was about 18 to 90 years, with residence in about 25 US areas. The CDR3 totals 14 residues. Germline loops: CDR1 SGDLS, CDR2 YYNGEE. The V gene end was trimmed by 4 bases and the J gene end by 3 bases; junction bases not matched to a gene: 4. The chain employs TRBV9 and TRBJ2-3; TRBD1 matches at 8 bases. This clonotype was obtained from a woman aged 25 to 39 who had been exposed to COVID-19. What was sequenced was PBMCs or T cells enriched from blood (not recorded which). The CDR3 region has the DNA TGTGCCAGCAGCCCCCGACAGGGGACAGATACGCAGTATTTT. It is translated as CASSPRQGTDTQYF.